This entry describes one T cell receptor beta chain. Source study methods: Amplification with reference gene primers provided the estimates of nucleated cell counts. The assay was immunoSEQ multiplex PCR, and TCRdb's table has in-frame clones only and misses some. The DNA gave D and trimming, while V, J and clone size come from that table. The table shows roughly 160,000 clones, with about 87% occurring only once. The data derive from a study of blood T cell repertoires in COVID-19. Deletions cut 0 bases from V and 6 bases from J, with 8 bases between. Germline V lookup: CDR1 MNHEY, CDR2 SVGAGI. The CDR3 totals 13 residues.

The chain recombines TRBV6-5 with TRBJ2-5; D remains unclear. The sample consisted of peripheral blood. This TCR was recovered from a man aged 55 to 70 with acute or convalescent COVID-19. CDR3 bases: TGTGCCAGCAGTTACTCGATGGGCCAGACCCAGTACTTC. It codes for CASSYSMGQTQYF.